The clone carrying this T cell receptor (beta chain) was seen a handful of times. This specimen belongs to a study of blood T cell repertoires in COVID-19. TCRdb's table, derived via immunoSEQ multiplex PCR, lists solely in-frame clones and lacks some. Of under 400,000 clones listed, around 87% are singletons. The V end lost 2 bases, the J end lost 7 bases, and 15 bases lay between the germline ends. The germline CDR1 and CDR2 sequences are MNHEY and SVGEGT. The CDR3 consists of 15 residues. The receptor was derived from a man aged 18 to 30 with active or convalescent COVID-19. The specimen was peripheral blood. V usage is TRBV6-2 or TRBV6-3 and J usage is TRBJ1-5; TRBD1 is a possible D gene (6 bases). The CDR3 protein is CASSYAGTFGQPQHF. DNA for the CDR3: TGTGCCAGCAGTTACGCCGGGACATTCGGCCAGCCCCAGCATTTT.